The TCR beta chain under discussion was sequenced for a study of cytomegalovirus exposure and HLA in healthy donors. General study points: Listed as cytomegalovirus-associated were 150 or so TCR beta chains. Follow-up analysis later connected one missense variant in DCLRE1C with trimming of TCR beta V- and J-genes.

Notes on this clone: Its antigen is unknown.

PCR amplification relied on 60 Vbeta primers (plus 13 Jbeta primers). TCRdb's table, derived via immunoSEQ multiplex PCR, lists solely in-frame clones and lacks some. Counted here are some 98,000 clones, more than 70% occurring once; the ten biggest clones make up 6% to 8.5%. Germline values: CDR1 SQVTM, CDR2 ANQGSEA. The CDR3 loop spans 16 amino acids. Germline trimming cut 0 bases from V and 4 bases from J; bases unmatched to any gene: 10. Sequencing input: PBMCs. This receptor was taken from a female donor in good health and CMV-seronegative. V is TRBV29-1 and J is TRBJ2-3; 7 bases match TRBD2. In DNA form, the CDR3 reads TGCAGCGTTGAAGACCCGTTGGGGAGGGCCCCAGATACGCAGTATTTT. Encoded protein: CSVEDPLGRAPDTQYF.